This paragraph covers one T cell receptor (beta chain) sequence. This specimen belongs to a study of blood T cell repertoires in COVID-19. The wider study: Material from acute and convalescent COVID-19 was sourced from the United States, Italy and Spain. Sources were T cells, B-cell-depleted T cells, or PBMCs; the material itself was cDNA or gDNA.

Looked up from germline, CDR1 is SGHRS and CDR2 is YFSETQ. The CDR3 extends over 15 amino acids. Trimming removed 2 bases from V and 5 bases from J; junction bases left unmatched: 6. In the original processing: Amplification from reference gene primers served as the basis for estimated nucleated cell counts. Assay: immunoSEQ multiplex PCR; the TCRdb copy retains only in-frame clones and omits some. That table supplies the V and J calls and clone size; D and trimming were determined from the DNA. The sample records about 200,000 clones, over 60% being singletons. The sample was peripheral blood. The receptor comes from a woman in her 70s with acute or convalescent COVID-19. This rearrangement joins TRBV5-1 to TRBJ1-4, with 7 positions matching TRBD1. CDR3 protein: CASSLQGTNNEKLFF. Written as DNA, the CDR3 is TGCGCCAGCAGCTTACAGGGGACCAACAATGAAAAACTGTTTTTT.